The next 29 T cell receptor beta chains were all read from a single sample in a study of identical twins (dated by TCRdb to the mid-2010s). Libraries were made using 5' RACE. These reads were obtained on an Illumina HiSeq 2000. The raw public reads went through TCRdb reprocessing: fastp at Q25, MiXCR clone calling, in-frame beta chains kept. Rows are unified per CDR3 protein, each entry keeping the most common DNA and genes. Recorded for this sample are around 490,000 distinct CDR3 sequences; 15% of them occurred a single time. In total, the top ten clones hold about 0.47% of the sample. The sample also formed part of further work on yellow fever vaccine responses in identical twins.

Sample: CD4+ T cells sorted from blood. Every receptor here comes from a woman aged 18-30 years in good health.

V gene TRBV20-1 combines with J gene TRBJ2-7; D may be TRBD2 (7 bases). V was shortened by 5 bases and J by 5 bases, with 19 bases between the two germline ends. The CDR3 runs to 14 residues. Germline values: CDR1 DFQATT, CDR2 SNEGSKA (reference sequence). The CDR3 reads CSAGMVGGRNEQYF. The CDR3, as DNA: TGCAGTGCTGGGATGGTGGGGGGGCGGAACGAGCAGTACTTC.

Only a few counts were recorded for this clonotype. The V call is TRBV20-1, the J call TRBJ2-7, with TRBD2 matching 11 bases. CDR3 size: 15 residues. Germline CDR1 is DFQATT and CDR2 is SNEGSKA (reference sequence). The J segment lost 3 bases and the V segment lost 3 bases, leaving 7 bases of the junction unmatched. The chain's CDR3 is CSARPPGTSGYEQYF. Written as DNA, the CDR3 is TGCAGTGCTAGGCCCCCCGGGACTAGCGGCTACGAGCAGTACTTC.

This clonotype showed up many times. V gene TRBV12-3 or TRBV12-4 combines with J gene TRBJ1-3; D not resolved. CDR3 length equals 14 residues. The ends were cut back, 5 bases at V and 1 base at J, with 9 bases in the middle. CDR3 region: CASSPHSSGNTIYF. The CDR3 nucleotides read TGTGCCAGCAGTCCCCATTCGTCTGGAAACACCATATATTTT.

There are many counts of this clonotype. This chain links TRBV12-3 or TRBV12-4 with TRBJ2-5; D is undetermined. The CDR3 is made up of 13 amino acids. V was pared by 1 base and J by 3 bases, with 6 bases between. The CDR3 is CASSLGGKETQYF. In DNA form, the CDR3 reads TGTGCCAGCAGTTTAGGGGGAAAAGAGACCCAGTACTTC.

The DNA of the CDR3 is TGTGCCAGCAGCCAAGGGAAACTACCCTACGAGCAGTACTTC. As protein: CASSQGKLPYEQYF. The V gene is TRBV3-1, the J gene TRBJ2-7; D gene unclear. The CDR3 is 14 amino acids. Trimming pared 1 base from V and 2 bases from J, leaving 9 bases between. CDR1 is LGHDT, CDR2 YNNKEL, per germline (reference sequence).

This clonotype came up many times. The chain employs TRBV7-8 and TRBJ1-6; D uncertain. Germline CDR1 reads SGHVS; CDR2 reads FQNEAQ. Trimming removed 1 base at V and 10 bases at J, with 17 bases between. The CDR3 sequence is 16 residues long. CDR3 nucleotides: TGTGCCAGCAGCTTAGAGGGCCAGTTTCTAAGATCACCCCTCCACTTT. It codes for CASSLEGQFLRSPLHF.

This CDR3 is CASSAQGVRETQYF. The DNA of the CDR3 is TGTGCCAGCAGTGCACAGGGGGTCCGAGAGACCCAGTACTTC. This rearrangement joins TRBV12-3 or TRBV12-4 to TRBJ2-5; 8 bases align to TRBD1. V shed 5 bases, J shed 4 bases, and the junction held 6 bases outside the gene matches. The CDR3 extends over 14 amino acids.

The CDR3, as DNA: TGTGCCAGCACCCTGGGACAGGGGTCGTTTGAAGCTTTCTTT. The encoded protein is CASTLGQGSFEAFF. The chain couples TRBV6-1 to TRBJ1-1; TRBD1 matches 10 bases. The CDR3 runs to 14 residues. Germline V gene lookup returns CDR1 MNHNS and CDR2 SASEGT. With V trimmed by 7 bases and J by 7 bases, 9 bases remained unmatched.

This clonotype was picked up many times. The rearrangement uses TRBV4-1 and TRBJ2-1, with 10 bases that match TRBD2. After removal of 4 bases from V and 6 bases from J, the junction contained 6 bases not matched to a gene. CDR3 size: 15 residues. Germline V lookup: CDR1 MGHRA, CDR2 YSYEKL. The CDR3: CASSRAGTSVNEQFF. The CDR3, as DNA: TGCGCCAGCAGCCGCGCCGGGACTAGCGTCAATGAGCAGTTCTTC.

This clonotype was counted many times. The gene calls are TRBV12-3 or TRBV12-4 and TRBJ2-1; D is perhaps TRBD1 or TRBD2 (6 bases each). V was trimmed by 8 bases and J by 10 bases, leaving 15 bases between them. CDR3 size: 12 residues. The CDR3 protein is CASRGRPREQFF. The DNA of the CDR3 is TGTGCCAGCCGGGGGCGGCCCCGGGAGCAGTTCTTC.

There are a few counts of this clonotype. The V call is TRBV25-1, the J call TRBJ2-1; D gene unclear. Germline V lookup: CDR1 MGHDK, CDR2 SYGVNS. The CDR3 is made up of 15 amino acids. V lost 2 bases, J lost 0 bases, and 8 bases lay in between. This chain's CDR3 is CASSERYPSYNEQFF. In DNA form, the CDR3 reads TGTGCCAGCAGTGAACGTTATCCCTCCTACAATGAGCAGTTCTTC. The full variable domain, with the rest looked up from reference TRBV25-1 and TRBJ2-1, is EADIYQTPRYLVIGTGKKITLECSQTMGHDKMYWYQQDPGMELHLIHYSYGVNSTEKGDLSSESTVSRIRTEHFPLTLESARPSHTSQYLCASSERYPSYNEQFFGPGTRLTVL.

The J gene is TRBJ2-3, the V gene TRBV24-1; D remains ambiguous. This CDR3 contains 17 residues. Germline V lookup: CDR1 KGHDR, CDR2 SFDVKD. Between the trimmed V and J ends, which lost 3 bases and 3 bases, there was a span of 18 bases. The CDR3 here is CATSDPDYWAGTDTQYF. The CDR3, as DNA: TGTGCCACCAGTGATCCCGATTATTGGGCCGGTACAGATACGCAGTATTTT.

The genes are TRBV28 and TRBJ1-5; D unclear. Germline V lookup: CDR1 MDHEN, CDR2 SYDVKM. V was trimmed by 2 bases and J by 15 bases, leaving 2 bases between them. The CDR3 has 8 residues. The CDR3 protein is CASSLRHF. In nucleotides, the CDR3 is TGTGCCAGCAGTTTACGGCATTTT.

This chain connects TRBV19 to TRBJ1-1; D gene unclear. The germline V and J ends were trimmed by 6 bases and 5 bases, with 10 bases remaining between them. The CDR3 is 12 residues long. Germline-derived CDR1 and CDR2 are LNHDA and SQIVND (reference sequence). CDR3 protein: CASRDQETEAFF. CDR3 nucleotide sequence: TGTGCCAGTAGAGATCAAGAGACTGAAGCTTTCTTT.

This clonotype was recorded a few times. V usage is TRBV20-1 and J usage is TRBJ2-1, with 8 bases identical to TRBD2. Germline-derived CDR1 and CDR2 are DFQATT and SNEGSKA (reference sequence). This CDR3 is built from 14 residues. J was trimmed by 9 bases and V by 0 bases; bases with no gene match: 7. The CDR3 protein is CSARDSSGSGEQFF. CDR3 nucleotide sequence: TGCAGTGCTAGAGATTCCAGCGGGAGTGGTGAGCAGTTCTTC.

The chain links TRBV7-9 to TRBJ2-2; D is uncertain. The V and J ends lost 5 bases and 4 bases respectively, with 11 bases between them. The germline gives CDR1 SEHNR, CDR2 FQNEAQ (reference sequence). The CDR3 runs to 14 residues. In DNA form, the CDR3 reads TGTGCCAGCAGCCCCGCGGTAGTCACCGGGGAGCTGTTTTTT. It codes for CASSPAVVTGELFF.

The chain is built from TRBV25-1 and TRBJ2-2, with TRBD1 as a possible D gene (6 bases). The V end lost 8 bases, the J end lost 2 bases, and 18 bases lay between the germline ends. This CDR3 has 16 residues. Per germline, CDR1 MGHDK and CDR2 SYGVNS. CDR3 in amino acids: CASSTGTRANTGELFF. CDR3 DNA sequence: TGTGCCAGCTCTACCGGGACAAGGGCCAACACCGGGGAGCTGTTTTTT.

This clonotype was picked up a small number of times. The chain uses TRBV27 and TRBJ2-1; D unclear. Germline V CDR1 and CDR2: MNHEY, SMNVEV (reference sequence). V lost 6 bases, J lost 0 bases, and 15 bases lay in between. The CDR3 consists of 16 residues. The CDR3 sequence: CASRTFRASSYNEQFF. For the CDR3, the DNA is TGTGCCAGCAGAACTTTCCGAGCTAGCTCCTACAATGAGCAGTTCTTC.

This clonotype was observed a few times. V and J are TRBV11-2 and TRBJ2-4; 7 bases fit TRBD2. V lost 5 bases, J lost 12 bases, and 13 bases stayed unmatched. The CDR3 consists of 14 residues. Germline CDR1 is SGHAT and CDR2 is FQNNGV. The CDR3 loop is CASSPGSSGRTQYF. In DNA form, the CDR3 reads TGTGCCAGCAGCCCTGGTTCTAGCGGTCGGACTCAGTACTTC.

The chain uses TRBV7-9 and TRBJ2-5, with D possibly being TRBD2 (7 bases). Trimming stripped 4 bases from V and 5 bases from J, with 14 bases between. The CDR3 contains 14 residues. CDR1 is SEHNR, CDR2 FQNEAQ, per germline (reference sequence). DNA for the CDR3: TGTGCCAGCAGCTCATCCCGGGGGGCGGAGACCCAGTACTTC. Its translation is CASSSSRGAETQYF.

This rearrangement joins TRBV11-2 to TRBJ2-1; unclear D gene. Per germline, CDR1 SGHAT and CDR2 FQNNGV. The CDR3 sequence is 14 residues long. Trimming removed 5 bases from V and 0 bases from J, with 8 bases in between. In DNA form, the CDR3 reads TGTGCCAGCAGCACGAGGCCCTCCTACAATGAGCAGTTCTTC. As protein: CASSTRPSYNEQFF.

V usage is TRBV27 and J usage is TRBJ2-6, with D perhaps matching TRBD1 or TRBD2 (5 bases each). This CDR3 has 18 residues. CDR1 is MNHEY, CDR2 SMNVEV, per germline (reference sequence). V was pared by 4 bases and J by 1 base, with 17 bases between. The CDR3 spells CASSYLPGRKSGANVLTF. The CDR3 nucleotides are TGTGCCAGCAGTTACCTCCCGGGACGGAAATCTGGGGCCAACGTCCTGACTTTC. Combining the CDR3 with reference TRBV27 and TRBJ2-6 gives the whole variable domain EAQVTQNPRYLITVTGKKLTVTCSQNMNHEYMSWYRQDPGLGLRQIYYSMNVEVTDKGDVPEGYKVSRKEKRNFPLILESPSPNQTSLYFCASSYLPGRKSGANVLTFGAGSRLTVL.

This clonotype was seen repeatedly, ten times or more. This chain uses TRBV7-2 with TRBJ2-7; D possibly corresponds to TRBD1 (6 bases). Trimming stripped 4 bases from V and 4 bases from J, with 11 bases between. The CDR3 runs 13 residues. Germline V lookup: CDR1 SGHTA, CDR2 FQGNSA. The CDR3 region is CASSSTTGYEQYF. The CDR3 DNA sequence: TGTGCCAGCAGCTCGACGACAGGTTACGAGCAGTACTTC. The entire variable domain, with the rest obtained from reference TRBV7-2 and TRBJ2-7, is as follows: GAGVSQSPSNKVTEKGKDVELRCDPISGHTALYWYRQSLGQGLEFLIYFQGNSAPDKSGLPSDRFSAERTGGSVSTLTIQRTQQEDSAVYLCASSSTTGYEQYFGPGTRLTVT.

This clonotype was picked up a small number of times. J is TRBJ2-3 and V is TRBV5-1; 8 bases line up with TRBD2. Germline assignment: CDR1 SGHRS and CDR2 YFSETQ. This CDR3 is 17 amino acids long. The junction had 11 bases not matched to a gene; V was cut back by 4 bases and J by 1 base. The CDR3 loop is CASSRGGAGGRTDTQYF. The CDR3 coding sequence is TGCGCCAGCAGCCGTGGCGGGGCGGGAGGCCGCACAGATACGCAGTATTTT.

The chain links TRBV9 to TRBJ2-1; tentative D call: TRBD1 (6 bases). Germline CDR1 reads SGDLS; CDR2 reads YYNGEE. V was shortened by 0 bases and J by 4 bases, with 8 bases between the two germline ends. This CDR3 is built from 14 residues. The CDR3 nucleotides are TGTGCCAGCAGCGTAGAGGGGGTGTACAATGAGCAGTTCTTC. Translation: CASSVEGVYNEQFF.

V and J are TRBV2 and TRBJ2-1; 7 nucleotides agree with TRBD2. CDR1 is SNHLY and CDR2 is FYNNEI in the germline V gene. V was clipped by 6 bases and J by 0 bases; unmatched bases: 5. CDR3 length: 15 amino acids. The CDR3 reads CASRGDYPSYNEQFF. In nucleotides, the CDR3 is TGTGCCAGCAGAGGGGACTACCCCTCCTACAATGAGCAGTTCTTC.

V and J are TRBV7-9 and TRBJ1-6, with D possibly being TRBD1 (5 bases). CDR3 length: 15 residues. CDR1 is SEHNR, CDR2 FQNEAQ, per germline (reference sequence). Trimming took 1 base from V and 9 from J, leaving 13 bases between them. The CDR3 DNA reads TGTGCCAGCAGCTTAGATACAGGATTTGGTTCACCCCTCCACTTT. Translating gives CASSLDTGFGSPLHF.

This clonotype was seen more than once but under ten times. CDR3 residues: CASSLEPTIFDEQFF. CDR3 nucleotides: TGCGCCAGCAGCTTGGAACCAACTATCTTCGATGAGCAGTTCTTC. The rearrangement uses TRBV5-1 and TRBJ2-1; D is uncertain. Germline assignment: CDR1 SGHRS and CDR2 YFSETQ. V lost 0 bases and J 8 bases, leaving 15 bases between the germline ends. The CDR3 covers 15 residues.

The chain links TRBV28 to TRBJ2-1; D not certain. Germline CDR1 is MDHEN and CDR2 is SYDVKM. V shed 8 bases and J shed 4 bases, with 18 bases lying between them. The CDR3 has 15 amino acids. CDR3 region: CASSKWGTHYNEQFF. The CDR3 bases are TGTGCCAGCTCTAAGTGGGGAACACATTACAATGAGCAGTTCTTC.